The following is a T cell receptor (beta chain) sequence with its context. This clonotype has ten or more counts. The target of this receptor is not known. Base qualities are not recorded, but no much larger clone differs from it by a single base. The TCR beta CDR3 regions were amplified from the RNA transcripts. A first-round RT-PCR of the TCR CDR3 used the HTBI primer set with the Qiagen OneStep RT-PCR kit. A second multiplex PCR round built the libraries, followed by size selection and purification. Paired-end sequencing of the libraries was performed with 100 bp reads on an Illumina HiSeq2000. The paper's processing steps were these. SOAPnuke was used to process the raw data, with reads discarded if the reads contained adapters or uncalled bases, had a mean Phred below 15, or lacked an exact constant-primer or identifier match. High-quality paired reads were merged with COPE v1.2.5, and unique nucleotide sequences were defined as clonotypes. Clonotypes were aligned to IMGT TRBV, TRBD and TRBJ reference segments using MiTCR v1.1. Only V-J combinations with frequency above 0.0001, covering about 99% of repertoires, were analysed. A TCS score was defined as the ratio between F50 (clonal expansion) and ExV (chaos), using BLOSUM62-based TCRdist between CDR3 peptides within each V-J. Welch's t-statistics and random forest reduced around 550 V-J features to fewer than 15, which were used in a naive Bayes classifier (R e1071). The public reads were reanalyzed by TCRdb: fastp trimming at Q25, MiXCR alignment, in-frame beta chains only. Duplicate CDR3 protein sequences are folded into a single record with the most common DNA and genes. For this entry, the V and J calls and clone size follow TCRdb and not the study's own pipeline. Present in this sample are some 500,000 distinct CDR3 sequences, around 15% of which were seen just once. Around a sixth of the sample is in the top ten clones.

Graves' hyperthyroidism was defined as stable when no progression to ophthalmopathy occurred over 18 months of follow-up. Hyperthyroidism patients were newly diagnosed, with disease duration under 2 months, and aged 18 to 65 years. The study excluded patients with uncontrolled infections, other autoimmune diseases, pregnancy or lactation. Diagnoses were based on clinical symptoms, serum thyroxine and TRAb, thyroid ultrasound and orbital computed tomography. PBMCs were separated from roughly 10 ml of fresh peripheral blood using Ficoll-Paque density gradient centrifugation. Total RNA was extracted using Trizol reagent, and RNA quality was assessed on an Agilent 2100 Bioanalyzer. This specimen comes from a study of T cells in Graves' hyperthyroidism and ophthalmopathy (dated by TCRdb to the late 2010s). Background for the entire study: Peripheral blood was sampled at the time of initial diagnosis, prior to any treatment. A discovery cohort of about a hundred patients, fewer than 50 with Graves' ophthalmopathy and about 58 with stable Graves' hyperthyroidism, was used to find distinguishing TCR V-J signatures. An independent validation cohort of under 20 hyperthyroidism patients and 17 patients who later progressed to ophthalmopathy tested prospective prediction of ophthalmopathy. The roughly 94 discovery patients were randomly divided into training and test sets at a 7:3 ratio. The study also compared thyroid tissue and blood T-cell repertoires from 5 to 7 Graves' hyperthyroidism patients. Once sampling was done, hyperthyroidism patients were given methimazole at a starting dose of 30 mg daily, whereas ophthalmopathy patients were given high-dose intravenous methylprednisolone. According to the paper, TCR Vbeta CDR3 sequencing was carried out on more than 120 peripheral blood samples, which came from under 50 ophthalmopathy, approximately 72 hyperthyroidism and roughly 17 progressor patients.

The CDR3, cysteine through phenylalanine, is 15 amino acids long. Only the CDR3 DNA is retained, 45 bases long and in frame from the first base. V trim: 5 bases; J trim: 7 bases; unmatched bases: 10. CDR1 is given as SGHDT and CDR2 as YYEEEE, both from the germline V gene. The paper as a whole reports these results and caveats: No statistical method was used to fix the sample size in advance, and group allocation was not hidden from the investigators. Most expanded thyroid clonotypes (frequency above 0.001) were also detected in blood, suggesting blood repertoires may reflect thyroid immune responses. In validation, the model predicted progression to ophthalmopathy with around 71% sensitivity and 72% to 75% specificity, a median of about 6 months before onset. A 13 V-J signature model separated ophthalmopathy from stable hyperthyroidism, with about 88% sensitivity and 81% to 83% specificity in cross-validation and 80%/75% in testing.

The rearranged chain carries TRBV5-6 and TRBJ1-4, and 8 junction bases match TRBD1. The sample comprised blood. The clonotype comes from a woman aged 18-29 years with Graves' hyperthyroidism. CDR3 reads: CASSLTGTGGEKLFF. The base sequence is TGTGCCAGCAGTTTGACCGGGACAGGAGGTGAAAAACTGTTTTTT.